Listed below are T cell receptor beta chains from one sample, sequenced in a study of blood T cells in healthy people across ages. TCRdb ran MiXCR on the 5' RACE reads and lists one entry per CDR3 protein. The table records fewer than 700,000 distinct CDR3 sequences, around 43% of them present only once. The source material was blood. These receptors were collected from a man older than 75 in good health. The CDR3 runs from the conserved cysteine through the conserved F or W. Fields, in order: J gene, clone size, D gene, V gene, CDR3 protein, CDR3 DNA. The D gene is left open where the match is weak. Size is omitted from some rows. Given values are once, few, many or a class for expanded clones.

>TRBJ2-5|.|.|TRBV9
CASSVAMQETQYF
TGTGCCAGCAGCGTAGCAATGCAAGAGACCCAGTACTTC
>TRBJ2-3|.|.|TRBV7-8
CASSPRGDIPDTQYF
TGTGCCAGCAGCCCAAGGGGGGATATCCCAGATACGCAGTATTTT
>TRBJ2-3|.|TRBD2|TRBV6-2/TRBV6-3
CASSREGLAKSTDTQYF
TGTGCCAGCAGTAGAGAAGGACTAGCGAAAAGCACAGATACGCAGTATTTT
>TRBJ2-1|.|TRBD2|TRBV18
CASSRSGGAVDEQFF
TGTGCCAGCTCACGGAGCGGGGGGGCGGTCGATGAGCAGTTCTTC
>TRBJ2-1|.|.|TRBV5-1
CASSFDMSEQFF
TGCGCCAGCAGCTTTGACATGAGTGAGCAGTTCTTC
>TRBJ2-7|.|TRBD2|TRBV20-1
CSATGTTSYNEQYF
TGCAGTGCGACCGGGACTACCTCATACAATGAGCAGTACTTC
>TRBJ2-7|few|.|TRBV28
CASSRGGGYEQYF
TGTGCCAGCTCCAGGGGGGGCGGGTACGAGCAGTACTTC
>TRBJ2-4|.|TRBD2|TRBV20-1
CSAAPAGGEDIQYF
TGCAGTGCTGCCCCAGCGGGAGGGGAGGACATTCAGTACTTC
>TRBJ2-3|once|.|TRBV7-9
CASSFPRQGIGTDTQYF
TGTGCCAGCAGTTTTCCACGGCAGGGCATAGGCACAGATACGCAGTATTTT
>TRBJ2-7|.|.|TRBV11-2
CASSLGVGRRAPYEQYF
TGTGCCAGCAGCTTAGGAGTCGGTAGGCGAGCTCCCTACGAGCAGTACTTC
>TRBJ2-5|.|TRBD2|TRBV20-1
CSASGSGSGQETQYF
TGCAGTGCTAGCGGTAGCGGGAGTGGTCAAGAGACCCAGTACTTC
>TRBJ2-3|few|TRBD2|TRBV11-3
CASSPRGLAGPDTQYF
TGTGCCAGCAGCCCCCGTGGGCTAGCGGGCCCAGATACGCAGTATTTT
>TRBJ1-5|.|.|TRBV12-3/TRBV12-4
CASSVEQGQPQHF
TGTGCCAGCAGTGTAGAACAGGGTCAGCCCCAGCATTTT
>TRBJ2-7|.|.|TRBV3-1
CTSSHGNTLYEQYF
TGTACCAGCAGCCACGGAAATACCTTATACGAGCAGTACTTC
>TRBJ2-3|few|TRBD1|TRBV7-9
CASSLLGQGRKETDTQYF
TGTGCCAGCAGCTTACTAGGACAGGGGAGAAAAGAGACAGATACGCAGTATTTT
>TRBJ1-2|.|.|TRBV5-1
CASSLEGGNYGFTF
TGCGCCAGCAGCTTGGAGGGGGGAAACTATGGCTTCACCTTC
>TRBJ2-7|.|TRBD2|TRBV6-2/TRBV6-3
CASRRLAALYEQYF
TGTGCCAGCAGAAGACTAGCGGCACTCTACGAGCAGTACTTC
>TRBJ2-1|many|TRBD2|TRBV6-5
CASRPGTSPYNEQFF
TGTGCCAGCAGACCCGGGACTAGTCCCTACAATGAGCAGTTCTTC
>TRBJ1-1|few|.|TRBV7-2
CASSLDTRNTEAFF
TGTGCCAGCAGCTTAGACACTAGGAACACTGAAGCTTTCTTT
>TRBJ2-7|.|.|TRBV6-5
CASSYSRGVGEQYF
TGTGCCAGCAGTTACTCCAGGGGAGTTGGCGAGCAGTACTTC
>TRBJ1-1|.|TRBD1|TRBV29-1
CSVTTGGWTEAFF
TGCAGCGTTACGACAGGGGGCTGGACTGAAGCTTTCTTT
>TRBJ2-7|.|TRBD1|TRBV4-3
CASSRGPPGQPDEQYF
TGCGCCAGCAGCCGAGGACCTCCGGGACAGCCAGACGAGCAGTACTTC
>TRBJ2-1|once|TRBD1|TRBV4-1
CASSQTAGGRPRDSYNEQFF
TGCGCCAGCAGCCAGACCGCAGGGGGTAGACCCAGAGACTCCTACAATGAGCAGTTCTTC
>TRBJ1-2|.|.|TRBV25-1
CASSDTGPNYGYTF
TGTGCCAGCAGTGACACCGGGCCTAACTATGGCTACACCTTC
>TRBJ2-4|.|.|TRBV7-9
CASSSTILGLGEQYF
TGTGCCAGCAGCTCAACGATTCTGGGCCTGGGAGAGCAGTACTTC
>TRBJ1-2|.|.|TRBV28
CASCRRENYGYTF
TGTGCCAGCTGCCGAAGAGAGAACTATGGCTACACCTTC
>TRBJ2-1|.|TRBD2|TRBV14
CASSPRTSGFNEQFF
TGTGCCAGCAGCCCCCGGACTAGCGGGTTCAATGAGCAGTTCTTC
>TRBJ2-1|few|.|TRBV14
CASSQRAVAALGNEQFF
TGTGCCAGCAGCCAGCGGGCGGTGGCCGCGCTGGGCAATGAGCAGTTCTTC
>TRBJ2-4|few|TRBD1|TRBV7-2
CASSSPTGGKYF
TGTGCCAGCAGCTCGCCGACAGGGGGAAAGTACTTC
>TRBJ2-3|few|.|TRBV6-1
CATATRATDTQYF
TGTGCCACCGCGACCCGAGCCACAGATACGCAGTATTTT
>TRBJ2-3|.|.|TRBV20-1
CSAPGAGLGTDTQYF
TGCAGTGCCCCAGGCGCGGGACTTGGCACAGATACGCAGTATTTT
>TRBJ1-4|few|.|TRBV20-1
CSASGGMGDGDEKLFF
TGCAGTGCTAGCGGGGGGATGGGAGATGGGGATGAAAAACTGTTTTTT
>TRBJ2-2|few|.|TRBV4-3
CASRTHFLNTGELFF
TGCGCCAGCAGGACCCATTTCTTGAACACCGGGGAGCTGTTTTTT
>TRBJ2-1|few|.|TRBV5-1
CASSFPAGDYNEQFF
TGCGCCAGCAGCTTCCCAGCGGGTGACTACAATGAGCAGTTCTTC
>TRBJ2-5|.|.|TRBV5-5
CASSPRAQETQYF
TGCGCCAGCAGCCCCAGGGCCCAAGAGACCCAGTACTTC
>TRBJ2-3|.|.|TRBV5-1
CASNLEGGRADTQYF
TGCGCCAGCAACCTCGAAGGGGGGCGCGCAGATACGCAGTATTTT
>TRBJ2-5|.|.|TRBV3-1
CASSPESSWGETQYF
TGTGCCAGCAGCCCGGAATCAAGTTGGGGGGAGACCCAGTACTTC
>TRBJ2-7|once|.|TRBV11-1
CASSLTRTGVFKESGSYEQYF
TGTGCCAGCAGCTTAACCAGGACAGGGGTCTTTAAGGAGAGCGGGAGCTACGAGCAGTACTTC
>TRBJ2-1|.|.|TRBV20-1
CSARKATQYNEQFF
TGCAGTGCTAGAAAGGCGACCCAGTACAATGAGCAGTTCTTC
>TRBJ2-3|few|.|TRBV29-1
CSLWAGLTDTQYF
TGCAGCCTCTGGGCGGGACTCACAGATACGCAGTATTTT
>TRBJ2-2|.|.|TRBV11-3
CASRTGPRGELFF
TGTGCCAGCAGGACAGGTCCCAGGGGGGAGCTGTTTTTT
>TRBJ2-1|.|.|TRBV7-3
CASSLLAGASRYNEQFF
TGTGCCAGCAGCTTATTGGCAGGGGCCTCTAGATACAATGAGCAGTTCTTC
>TRBJ1-1|few|.|TRBV6-2/TRBV6-3
CASSPRMLATEAFF
TGTGCCAGCAGCCCCAGGATGTTGGCCACTGAAGCTTTCTTT
>TRBJ1-2|.|.|TRBV30
CAWSVPGQTLGYTF
TGTGCCTGGAGTGTACCCGGACAGACACTTGGCTACACCTTC
>TRBJ1-6|few|.|TRBV12-3/TRBV12-4
CASSLIGTTASLHF
TGTGCCAGCAGTTTAATAGGGACCACTGCATCCCTCCACTTT
>TRBJ2-1|many|TRBD2|TRBV7-2
CASSSLAGGREEQFF
TGTGCCAGCAGCTCCTTAGCGGGGGGGCGGGAAGAGCAGTTCTTC
>TRBJ1-6|.|.|TRBV12-3/TRBV12-4
CASSRRRGAANSPLHF
TGTGCCAGCAGTCGCCGACGCGGGGCAGCTAATTCACCCCTCCACTTT
>TRBJ2-2|.|TRBD2|TRBV6-5
CASSYSIGLAGINRRTGELFF
TGTGCCAGCAGTTACTCCATCGGACTAGCGGGCATCAATCGGCGGACCGGGGAGCTGTTTTTT
>TRBJ1-1|.|.|TRBV12-3/TRBV12-4
CASSLKGSGNTEAFF
TGTGCCAGCAGTTTAAAGGGGAGTGGAAACACTGAAGCTTTCTTT
>TRBJ2-5|.|.|TRBV14
CASSQDRGIRVETQYF
TGTGCCAGCAGCCAAGATAGAGGGATCAGGGTAGAGACCCAGTACTTC
>TRBJ1-3|.|TRBD1|TRBV9
CASSDRDRSSGNTIYF
TGTGCCAGCAGCGACCGGGACAGAAGCTCTGGAAACACCATATATTTT
>TRBJ1-4|.|.|TRBV15
CATSRDRGTNEKLFF
TGTGCCACCAGCAGAGACAGGGGCACTAATGAAAAACTGTTTTTT
>TRBJ1-1|.|TRBD1|TRBV7-9
CASSLLQGAPEAFF
TGTGCCAGCAGCTTATTGCAGGGGGCGCCTGAAGCTTTCTTT
>TRBJ2-7|.|TRBD1|TRBV3-1
CASSHRLPGQGGEQYF
TGTGCCAGCAGCCATAGACTACCGGGACAGGGAGGCGAGCAGTACTTC
>TRBJ1-2|many|.|TRBV29-1
CSVEDYPNYGYTF
TGCAGCGTTGAAGATTATCCTAACTATGGCTACACCTTC
>TRBJ2-3|.|TRBD2|TRBV7-3
CASSLTSLAGMDTQYF
TGTGCCAGCAGCTTAACGAGTCTAGCGGGTATGGATACGCAGTATTTT
>TRBJ2-1|.|.|TRBV20-1
CSARGPGGRNEQFF
TGCAGTGCTAGAGGGCCCGGAGGACGAAATGAGCAGTTCTTC
>TRBJ2-7|.|.|TRBV2
CASNDGLSFYEQYF
TGTGCCAGCAACGACGGGTTGAGCTTCTACGAGCAGTACTTC
>TRBJ2-5|few|.|TRBV29-1
CSVEQTGIGYNEQYF
TGCAGCGTTGAGCAAACAGGTATTGGGTACAATGAGCAGTACTTC
>TRBJ2-7|many|TRBD1|TRBV18
CASSPGTGTYEQYF
TGTGCCAGCTCACCCGGGACAGGGACCTACGAGCAGTACTTC